This T cell receptor (beta chain) is drawn from a study of T cell repertoires in cytomegalovirus infection. CDR3 length: 15 residues. CDR1 SGHTA and CDR2 FQGNSA come from the germline V gene. Trimming at V came to 3 bases and at J to 5 bases, leaving 8 bases not matched to a gene. From the reads, TCRdb called clonotypes with MiXCR, one entry per CDR3 protein. This sample carries around 450,000 distinct CDR3 sequences, approximately 11% of them seen once, and the ten largest clones take 10%. This clonotype has a count of ten or more. The clonotype originates from a human donor in good health (CMV status not recorded). Some clones in this sample may be carry-over from other donors' samples. The gene calls are TRBV7-2 and TRBJ2-7, with 9 bases aligning to TRBD1. Sequences were obtained from PBMCs. CDR3 residues: CASSFRDREPNEQYF. The CDR3 region has the DNA TGTGCCAGCAGCTTCCGGGACAGGGAGCCCAACGAGCAGTACTTC.